This T cell receptor (beta chain) is from a study of human T cells and chemical hapten exposure. There are a few counts of this clonotype. Total RNA was isolated from unfractionated whole blood. The study's library attached unique molecular identifiers to single cDNA molecules. TCRdb re-derived calls from the 5' RACE reads in MiXCR, one entry per CDR3 protein. The sample includes over 95,000 distinct CDR3 sequences, roughly a fifth seen only once; the top ten take about 3%. Germline V CDR1 and CDR2: MNHNY, SVGAGI (reference sequence). With 6 bases clipped from V and 2 bases from J, the junction kept 4 bases outside the gene matches. The CDR3 sequence is 14 residues long.

The chain combines TRBV6-6 with TRBJ2-1; 7 bases map to TRBD2. The TCR was taken from a human donor in good health. CDR3 sequence reads: CASRGTTAYNEQFF. The CDR3 nucleotides read TGTGCCAGCAGAGGGACTACCGCCTACAATGAGCAGTTCTTC.